This T cell receptor (beta chain) emerged from a study of T cell responses to AZD1222 COVID-19 vaccine (dated by TCRdb to about 2021). A note on the overall study: AZD1222 recipients whose second dose came at about 4 weeks and those whose second dose came at about 12 weeks were combined into one group, since spike-specific TCR depth and breadth did not differ between the two schedules. TCR sequencing was performed for 230 to 250 trial participants, of whom about 200 were given two doses of AZD1222 and around 25 were given two doses of MenACWY control vaccine. Trial participants were enrolled by age into 18-55, 56-69 and 70-plus year subgroups, with roughly 160, 29 and 62 TCR-sequenced participants respectively. Points the paper makes about the study in general: Participants were mostly white British and included more females than males, and it was suggested by the authors that clonal diversity may have been underestimated. Vaccine-associated CD4 TCRs spanned the whole spike protein, with dominant responses in regions 160-218 and 743-854. In the small 56-69-year group, the increase in depth fell short of significance, most likely because of low power. After two AZD1222 doses, both the breadth and the depth of spike-specific TCRs were significantly higher than at day 0 and than in MenACWY recipients. Only six or seven AZD1222 recipients were SARS-CoV-2 seropositive at baseline, limiting conclusions about previously exposed vaccinees. Because no day 14 peak-response samples were available, repertoires were characterized only after the peak T cell response. Nearly half of unique spike-specific TCRs reportedly recognized epitopes outside regions mutated in the B.1.351 and B.1.1.7 variants.

Remarks on this clone: The clone's antigen remains unknown. No base quality information exists; no much larger clone differs at one position.

The CDR3 regions of human TCRbeta chains were analyzed by immunosequencing. Per the authors' processing: Repertoire TCRs were checked for matches against a reference library of SARS-CoV-2-specific TCRs that had been generated using the MIRA antigen-specificity platform. Breadth was defined as the fraction of unique TCRs that were SARS-CoV-2-associated. Depth was defined as the fraction of total T cells that were SARS-CoV-2-associated. Using the MIRA data, each spike-specific TCR was mapped to the spike region that the TCR reacts to and placed in a CD4 or CD8 class. Log10-transformed breadth and depth values were compared by one-way ANOVA with Sidak's multiple comparisons tests. What TCRdb holds here is the immuneACCESS table cut down to in-frame rearrangements. Part of the clones is not present; checked against another copy, under half of the missing clones reflect an unresolved V gene, and the others are unexplained. The V and J calls and clone size are taken from that table; D and trimming were inferred from the DNA. This sample is represented by about 130,000 clones; about 90% of them were singletons. The top ten constitute 4.5% to 6% of the sample.

In the paper's terms, the time point label means: baseline before first vaccination. Samples from vaccinated people were obtained from the UK trials COV001 and COV002, which included a single-blind randomized controlled phase 2/3 trial of AZD1222 (ChAdOx1 nCoV-19) in healthy adults. For TCRbeta chain sequencing, PBMC samples were collected from trial participants at day 0 and at day 28 after the second dose. The germline V gene (reference sequence) yields SEHNR for CDR1 and FQNEAQ for CDR2. V is cut by 5 bases and J by 2 bases, and the space between the germline ends is 16 bases. The CDR3 runs 16 amino acids, cysteine and phenylalanine included. Of all the DNA, just the CDR3 is kept, 48 bases in frame from base 1.

The source material was peripheral blood, sampled on day 0 of AZD1222 vaccination. The rearrangement joined TRBV7-9 to TRBJ1-3; tentative D gene TRBD1, with 5 bases matching. This receptor was obtained from an adult in good health. This receptor has the CDR3 CASSQAGALAGNTIYF. Here is the DNA: TGTGCCAGCAGCCAAGCCGGGGCTCTTGCTGGAAACACCATATATTTT.